A selection of T cell receptor beta chains follows, all from one sample in a study of cytomegalovirus exposure and HLA in healthy donors. Using immunoSEQ multiplex PCR, the repertoire was profiled, and TCRdb retains in-frame clones only, with some absent. Here the sample spans 150,000 to 200,000 clones, around 77% being singletons. Source material: PBMCs. The receptors derive from a man aged 55-75 years in good health and CMV-seronegative. Each CDR3 is given with its conserved first and last residue. A D gene is named only where the DNA matches it firmly. Only part of the rows carry a size: once, few, many, or a class if the clone is expanded.

len: 13
abundance: .
j_gene: TRBJ1-3
d_gene: TRBD1
v_gene: TRBV5-1
CDR3nt: TGCGCCAGCAGCTCGGACAGGGCCAACACCATATATTTT
CDR3aa: CASSSDRANTIYF

len: 17
abundance: .
j_gene: TRBJ2-7
d_gene: TRBD2
v_gene: TRBV6-1
CDR3nt: TGTGCCAGCAGTGAGGGGACTAGCGGACCCAGCTCCTACGAGCAGTACTTC
CDR3aa: CASSEGTSGPSSYEQYF

len: 14
abundance: .
j_gene: TRBJ1-4
d_gene: .
v_gene: TRBV6-5
CDR3nt: TGTGCCAGCAGTTACTATTCTTCAGGGGTCAAACTGTTTTTT
CDR3aa: CASSYYSSGVKLFF

len: 13
abundance: .
j_gene: TRBJ1-2
d_gene: TRBD1
v_gene: TRBV11-2
CDR3nt: TGTGCCAGCAGCTTAGTCGGAGGGGGCGGCTACACCTTC
CDR3aa: CASSLVGGGGYTF

len: 15
abundance: .
j_gene: TRBJ2-3
d_gene: .
v_gene: TRBV7-9
CDR3nt: TGTGCCAGCAGCTTTTACCCCAGGGACACAGATACGCAGTATTTT
CDR3aa: CASSFYPRDTDTQYF

len: 14
abundance: few
j_gene: TRBJ2-1
d_gene: TRBD1
v_gene: TRBV7-9
CDR3nt: TGTGCCAGCAGCCCAGGGACAGGGGGACATGAGCAGTTCTTC
CDR3aa: CASSPGTGGHEQFF

len: 16
abundance: .
j_gene: TRBJ2-1
d_gene: .
v_gene: TRBV6-5
CDR3nt: TGTGCCAGCAGTTACTCTCCAACTACAGGCTACAATGAGCAGTTCTTC
CDR3aa: CASSYSPTTGYNEQFF

len: 14
abundance: .
j_gene: TRBJ1-4
d_gene: TRBD1
v_gene: TRBV30
CDR3nt: TGTGCCTGGAAGGACAGGGGGATTCTTGAAAAACTGTTTTTT
CDR3aa: CAWKDRGILEKLFF

len: 16
abundance: .
j_gene: TRBJ1-4
d_gene: .
v_gene: TRBV5-1
CDR3nt: TGCGCCAGCGCAAAGGGGACACTTTCAACTAATGAAAAACTGTTTTTT
CDR3aa: CASAKGTLSTNEKLFF

len: 15
abundance: .
j_gene: TRBJ2-7
d_gene: TRBD1
v_gene: TRBV5-4
CDR3nt: TGCGCCAGCAGCCCGCAGCGGACAGGGTCCTACGAGCAGTACTTC
CDR3aa: CASSPQRTGSYEQYF

len: 15
abundance: .
j_gene: TRBJ1-3
d_gene: .
v_gene: TRBV30
CDR3nt: TGTGCCTGGAGTGTCGGCGGCAGTAGGGGAAACACCATATATTTT
CDR3aa: CAWSVGGSRGNTIYF

len: 15
abundance: few
j_gene: TRBJ2-7
d_gene: TRBD1
v_gene: TRBV12-5
CDR3nt: TGTGCTAGTGGTTTGGGACAGGGGGCTAGGGACGAGCAGTACTTC
CDR3aa: CASGLGQGARDEQYF

len: 16
abundance: .
j_gene: TRBJ1-6
d_gene: TRBD1
v_gene: TRBV6-5
CDR3nt: TGTGCCAGCAGTTCCCGACAGGGGGCTGGTAATTCACCCCTCCACTTT
CDR3aa: CASSSRQGAGNSPLHF

len: 16
abundance: .
j_gene: TRBJ1-6
d_gene: .
v_gene: TRBV21-1
CDR3nt: TGTGCCAGCAGCAAAGAGGACAGGGGGTGGAGTTCACCCCTCCACTTT
CDR3aa: CASSKEDRGWSSPLHF

len: 15
abundance: .
j_gene: TRBJ2-5
d_gene: TRBD2
v_gene: TRBV7-7
CDR3nt: TGTGCTAGCAGCACCGGGACTAGGGATCAAGAGACCCAGTACTTC
CDR3aa: CASSTGTRDQETQYF

len: 14
abundance: .
j_gene: TRBJ1-5
d_gene: .
v_gene: TRBV30
CDR3nt: TGTGCCTGGAGTGTCGGAGTCGGTGATCAGCCCCAGCATTTT
CDR3aa: CAWSVGVGDQPQHF

len: 14
abundance: .
j_gene: TRBJ2-7
d_gene: TRBD1
v_gene: TRBV6-1
CDR3nt: TGTGCCAGCAGTGACCGACAGGGAGCCTACGAGCAGTACTTC
CDR3aa: CASSDRQGAYEQYF

len: 17
abundance: .
j_gene: TRBJ2-4
d_gene: TRBD2
v_gene: TRBV10-3
CDR3nt: TGTGCCATCAGTGTGACTAGCGCGACTGAGGGGGGGAACATTCAGTACTTC
CDR3aa: CAISVTSATEGGNIQYF

len: 13
abundance: few
j_gene: TRBJ1-5
d_gene: .
v_gene: TRBV28
CDR3nt: TGTGCCAGCAATGGGGCGGAGTCGGGTCCCCAGCATTTT
CDR3aa: CASNGAESGPQHF

len: 15
abundance: .
j_gene: TRBJ2-2
d_gene: .
v_gene: TRBV9
CDR3nt: TGTGCCAGCAGCCCAAAAGGGGCGAACACCGGGGAGCTGTTTTTT
CDR3aa: CASSPKGANTGELFF

len: 11
abundance: .
j_gene: TRBJ1-6
d_gene: .
v_gene: TRBV6-6
CDR3nt: TGTGCCAGCAGTTACCAGGAGGGTACCCACTTT
CDR3aa: CASSYQEGTHF

len: 17
abundance: .
j_gene: TRBJ2-4
d_gene: TRBD2
v_gene: TRBV10-3
CDR3nt: TGTGCCATTTCAGAAGGATTCGGGACGGGAGGCAAAAACATTCAGTACTTC
CDR3aa: CAISEGFGTGGKNIQYF

len: 16
abundance: few
j_gene: TRBJ2-3
d_gene: TRBD2
v_gene: TRBV5-1
CDR3nt: TGCGCCAGCAGCTTGGCGGGGGGTATGGGAACAGATACGCAGTATTTT
CDR3aa: CASSLAGGMGTDTQYF

len: 13
abundance: .
j_gene: TRBJ1-6
d_gene: .
v_gene: TRBV6-6
CDR3nt: TGTGCCAGCAGTTACTCGTCGGACAGCCCCCTCCACTTT
CDR3aa: CASSYSSDSPLHF

len: 14
abundance: .
j_gene: TRBJ2-5
d_gene: TRBD1
v_gene: TRBV6-1
CDR3nt: TGTGCCAGCACCACACAGGGGTACCAAGAGACCCAGTACTTC
CDR3aa: CASTTQGYQETQYF

len: 17
abundance: .
j_gene: TRBJ2-7
d_gene: TRBD2
v_gene: TRBV5-4
CDR3nt: TGTGCCAGCAGTAGGCTAGCGGGAGGGCCTAACACCTACGAGCAGTACTTC
CDR3aa: CASSRLAGGPNTYEQYF

len: 17
abundance: .
j_gene: TRBJ2-1
d_gene: TRBD2
v_gene: TRBV27
CDR3nt: TGTGCCAGCAGTTTTCTCGGGACTAGCGGGGGAATCAATGAGCAGTTCTTC
CDR3aa: CASSFLGTSGGINEQFF

len: 13
abundance: .
j_gene: TRBJ2-5
d_gene: .
v_gene: TRBV29-1
CDR3nt: TGCAGCGTTGAAAGGGGTGCCCCGGAGACCCAGTACTTC
CDR3aa: CSVERGAPETQYF

len: 16
abundance: .
j_gene: TRBJ2-3
d_gene: .
v_gene: TRBV19
CDR3nt: TGTGCCAGTAGTATAGACAGGGGTTCTGGTACAGATACGCAGTATTTT
CDR3aa: CASSIDRGSGTDTQYF

len: 15
abundance: few
j_gene: TRBJ2-7
d_gene: TRBD1
v_gene: TRBV28
CDR3nt: TGTGCCAGCAGTTTGAGGGACAGGCCACCCTACGAGCAGTACTTC
CDR3aa: CASSLRDRPPYEQYF

len: 15
abundance: .
j_gene: TRBJ2-6
d_gene: TRBD1
v_gene: TRBV6-5
CDR3nt: TGTGCCAGCAGGCCACAGGGGGACGGGGCCAACGTCCTGACTTTC
CDR3aa: CASRPQGDGANVLTF

len: 15
abundance: .
j_gene: TRBJ2-3
d_gene: .
v_gene: TRBV6-1
CDR3nt: TGTGCCAGCAGTCCACTAGGGGGGGGCACAGATACGCAGTATTTT
CDR3aa: CASSPLGGGTDTQYF

len: 11
abundance: .
j_gene: TRBJ2-7
d_gene: .
v_gene: TRBV29-1
CDR3nt: TGCAGCGTTGGGCCTGCCTACGAGCAGTACTTC
CDR3aa: CSVGPAYEQYF

len: 16
abundance: .
j_gene: TRBJ2-2
d_gene: TRBD2
v_gene: TRBV29-1
CDR3nt: TGCAGCGTCGGGGGACTAGCGGGGACTAACACCGGGGAGCTGTTTTTT
CDR3aa: CSVGGLAGTNTGELFF

len: 16
abundance: .
j_gene: TRBJ2-1
d_gene: .
v_gene: TRBV5-1
CDR3nt: TGCGCCAGCTCCCCCGATGGGGGGAACTCCTACAATGAGCAGTTCTTC
CDR3aa: CASSPDGGNSYNEQFF

len: 15
abundance: .
j_gene: TRBJ1-1
d_gene: .
v_gene: TRBV4-1
CDR3nt: TGCGCCAGCAGCCAAGAGGGGAGGGGGAACACTGAAGCTTTCTTT
CDR3aa: CASSQEGRGNTEAFF

len: 13
abundance: .
j_gene: TRBJ2-1
d_gene: TRBD1
v_gene: TRBV2
CDR3nt: TGTGCCAGCAGTTGGGACAGGTACAATGAGCAGTTCTTC
CDR3aa: CASSWDRYNEQFF

len: 16
abundance: .
j_gene: TRBJ2-1
d_gene: TRBD1
v_gene: TRBV5-6
CDR3nt: TGTGCCAGCAGCCCTTTGGGACAGGGGGCGATCGATGAGCAGTTCTTC
CDR3aa: CASSPLGQGAIDEQFF

len: 18
abundance: few
j_gene: TRBJ2-1
d_gene: TRBD2
v_gene: TRBV9
CDR3nt: TGTGCCAGCAGCGTACAAGCGGGAGGGCCAAAGGGGTACAATGAGCAGTTCTTC
CDR3aa: CASSVQAGGPKGYNEQFF

len: 13
abundance: .
j_gene: TRBJ1-5
d_gene: .
v_gene: TRBV19
CDR3nt: TGTGCCAGTAGTGATAGGGGGAATCAGCCCCAGCATTTT
CDR3aa: CASSDRGNQPQHF

len: 15
abundance: .
j_gene: TRBJ2-1
d_gene: TRBD1
v_gene: TRBV27
CDR3nt: TGTGCCAGCAGTTTGCGGGACAGGGGTGACAATGAGCAGTTCTTC
CDR3aa: CASSLRDRGDNEQFF

len: 14
abundance: .
j_gene: TRBJ1-2
d_gene: .
v_gene: TRBV5-1
CDR3nt: TGCGCCAGCAGCTTGGTGGGGACAACGGCGGGCTACACCTTC
CDR3aa: CASSLVGTTAGYTF

len: 15
abundance: .
j_gene: TRBJ2-2
d_gene: .
v_gene: TRBV9
CDR3nt: TGTGCCAGCAGCGTAGGTGGGGGGTCCACCGGGGAGCTGTTTTTT
CDR3aa: CASSVGGGSTGELFF

len: 13
abundance: .
j_gene: TRBJ2-5
d_gene: .
v_gene: TRBV19
CDR3nt: TGTGCCAGTAGTATTGGGGGCCGAGAGACCCAGTACTTC
CDR3aa: CASSIGGRETQYF

len: 16
abundance: .
j_gene: TRBJ1-3
d_gene: .
v_gene: TRBV7-5
CDR3nt: TGTGTCAGAAGCACGACTCCGGACTCGTCTGGAAACACCATATATTTT
CDR3aa: CVRSTTPDSSGNTIYF

len: 19
abundance: .
j_gene: TRBJ2-2
d_gene: TRBD2
v_gene: TRBV2
CDR3nt: TGTGCCAGCAGTGTCATGGGACTAGCCCCGAGCGGATGCTCCGGGGAGCTGTTTTTT
CDR3aa: CASSVMGLAPSGCSGELFF

len: 14
abundance: .
j_gene: TRBJ1-5
d_gene: TRBD1
v_gene: TRBV23-1
CDR3nt: TGCGCCAGCAGTCCAGGGGGCTACAATCAGCCCCAGCATTTT
CDR3aa: CASSPGGYNQPQHF

len: 16
abundance: .
j_gene: TRBJ2-5
d_gene: TRBD2
v_gene: TRBV5-4
CDR3nt: TGTGCCAGCAGATTGGCCCTAGCGGGAGTCGGAGAGACCCAGTACTTC
CDR3aa: CASRLALAGVGETQYF

len: 16
abundance: few
j_gene: TRBJ2-6
d_gene: TRBD1
v_gene: TRBV28
CDR3nt: TGTGCCAGCACTGAGGGGGCCTCGTCTGGGGCCAACGTCCTGACTTTC
CDR3aa: CASTEGASSGANVLTF

len: 14
abundance: few
j_gene: TRBJ1-1
d_gene: .
v_gene: TRBV2
CDR3nt: TGTGCCAGCAGTGGGCCAACGTTGTCCGCTGAAGCTTTCTTT
CDR3aa: CASSGPTLSAEAFF

len: 12
abundance: .
j_gene: TRBJ2-7
d_gene: .
v_gene: TRBV5-1
CDR3nt: TGCGCCAGCAGCCAGACAGGAAAGGGCCGGTACTTC
CDR3aa: CASSQTGKGRYF

len: 14
abundance: .
j_gene: TRBJ1-1
d_gene: .
v_gene: TRBV5-4
CDR3nt: TGTGCCAGCAGCTTGGGGCAGGCCTCAGGATCGGCTTTCTTT
CDR3aa: CASSLGQASGSAFF

len: 14
abundance: .
j_gene: TRBJ1-2
d_gene: .
v_gene: TRBV19
CDR3nt: TGTGCCAGTAATGACCCCGCGGGTAGCTATGGCTACACCTTC
CDR3aa: CASNDPAGSYGYTF

len: 15
abundance: .
j_gene: TRBJ2-7
d_gene: .
v_gene: TRBV5-4
CDR3nt: TGTGCCAGCAGCTTGGGGGTTTCGGGTACCTACGAGCAGTACTTC
CDR3aa: CASSLGVSGTYEQYF